The 26 T cell receptor beta chains below come from one sample, sequenced in a study of blood T cell repertoires in COVID-19 (TCRdb year 2020). Library generation was performed with the immunoSEQ multiplex PCR assay. Sourced from immuneACCESS, this table was stored by TCRdb with only in-frame sequences that have V and J called. A share of the clones is absent; for the studies checked, an unresolved V gene accounts for under half, and the remainder has no known explanation. The sample table records about 51,000 clones; 70% to 90% of these occur just once. The top ten constitute 1% to 1.5% of the sample. Material: peripheral blood. The source of these receptors is a man aged 55 to 70 with acute or convalescent COVID-19.

The DNA of the CDR3 is TGTGCCAGCAGCCCCCAGGCTAACACCGGGGAGCTGTTTTTT. This encodes CASSPQANTGELFF. The chain is built from TRBV7-2 and TRBJ2-2; D gene uncertain. Germline V gives CDR1 SGHTA, CDR2 FQGNSA. The CDR3 consists of 14 residues. V lost 5 bases and J lost 2, with 9 bases in between.

V and J are TRBV28 and TRBJ2-7, with 8 bases identical to TRBD1. V gave up 5 bases and J gave up 6 bases; unmatched junction bases: 12. This CDR3 has 15 residues. Germline lookup yields CDR1 MDHEN and CDR2 SYDVKM. The CDR3 sequence is CASSPADRDDGEQYF. CDR3 in DNA: TGTGCCAGCAGTCCGGCGGACAGGGACGATGGCGAGCAGTACTTC.

The V gene is TRBV18, the J gene TRBJ2-3, with D maybe TRBD1 (5 bases). V was pared by 0 bases and J by 8 bases, with 12 bases between. Germline lookup yields CDR1 KGHSH and CDR2 LQKENI. This CDR3 is built from 14 residues. Here the CDR3 DNA reads TGTGCCAGCTCACCACCGGACACCCGAGGTACGCAGTATTTT. Protein sequence: CASSPPDTRGTQYF.

In this sample, this clone turned up a few times. Additional DNA sequences in this sample encode the identical CDR3. This rearrangement joins TRBV6-5 to TRBJ2-1, with D possibly matching TRBD2 (6 bases). Germline assignment: CDR1 MNHEY and CDR2 SVGAGI. The length of the CDR3 is 16 residues. V lost 0 bases, J lost 0 bases, and 9 bases lay in between. The CDR3 reads CASSYSAGNSYNEQFF. CDR3 coding DNA: TGTGCCAGCAGTTACTCGGCGGGAAACTCCTACAATGAGCAGTTCTTC.

This sequence joins TRBV6-5 and TRBJ1-2; TRBD1 agrees at 7 bases. Germline assignment: CDR1 MNHEY and CDR2 SVGAGI. The CDR3 loop spans 13 amino acids. V gave up 9 bases and J gave up 2 bases; unmatched junction bases: 6. Here the CDR3 reads CASDWTGNYGYTF. The CDR3 bases are TGTGCCAGTGACTGGACAGGCAACTATGGCTACACCTTC.

V and J are TRBV27 and TRBJ2-5; D may be TRBD1 (6 bases). CDR3 length: 14 amino acids. The V end was cut by 4 bases, the J end by 2 bases, with 11 bases between. From germline, CDR1 is MNHEY and CDR2 SMNVEV (reference sequence). The CDR3 nucleotides read TGTGCCAGCAGTTCCGGACAGAGACAAGAGACCCAGTACTTC. Its protein product is CASSSGQRQETQYF.

The chain joins TRBV21-1 to TRBJ2-1; the table's D call of TRBD1 was not tested on the DNA. TRBV21-1 corresponds to a pseudogene. This CDR3 is built from 17 residues. CDR3 sequence reads: CASRSPLGTAGQGEQFF. The CDR3 coding sequence is TGTGCCAGCAGATCCCCCTTGGGGACCGCGGGACAGGGTGAGCAGTTCTTC.

The chain employs TRBV18 and TRBJ2-3; possible D gene TRBD1, 6 bases. Germline CDR1 and CDR2: KGHSH and LQKENI. V lost 4 bases to trimming and J lost 5 bases, with 7 bases between them. The CDR3 extends over 12 amino acids. The CDR3 is CASSQQGDTQYF. CDR3 DNA: TGTGCCAGCTCACAACAGGGAGATACGCAGTATTTT.

The genes are TRBV27 and TRBJ2-7; 13 bases line up with TRBD2. CDR1 and CDR2 (germline): MNHEY, SMNVEV (reference sequence). The V gene end was trimmed by 8 bases and the J gene end by 6 bases; junction bases not matched to a gene: 16. The CDR3 consists of 17 residues. The CDR3 sequence: CASYKGLAGFKTGEQYF. The CDR3, as DNA: TGTGCCAGCTATAAGGGACTAGCGGGATTCAAAACTGGCGAGCAGTACTTC.

This clone was observed a single time. The chain uses TRBV7-3 and TRBJ1-1; 8 bases fit TRBD1. V was pared by 3 bases and J by 5 bases, with 2 bases of the junction left unmatched. CDR1 SGHTA and CDR2 FQGTGA come from the germline V gene. The CDR3 length is 13 residues. The DNA for the CDR3 is TGTGCCAGCAGCTTGGACAGGGATACTGAAGCTTTCTTT. This encodes CASSLDRDTEAFF. Full variable domain (rest looked up from reference TRBV7-3 and TRBJ1-1): GAGVSQTPSNKVTEKGKYVELRCDPISGHTALYWYRQSLGQGPEFLIYFQGTGAADDSGLPNDRFFAVRPEGSVSTLKIQRTERGDSAVYLCASSLDRDTEAFFGQGTRLTVV.

In this sample, this clone turned up once. This chain links TRBV5-5 with TRBJ2-7; TRBD2 agrees at 7 bases. This CDR3 contains 14 residues. J was trimmed by 2 bases and V by 2 bases; bases with no gene match: 4. Germline CDR1 SGHKS, CDR2 YYEKEE (reference sequence). CDR3 bases: TGTGCCAGCAGCTTCATGGGGGGGACCTACGAGCAGTACTTC. It encodes CASSFMGGTYEQYF.

This chain links TRBV24-1 with TRBJ2-3, with D maybe TRBD2 (6 bases). Trimming cost V 6 bases and J 2 bases, with 17 bases left between them. This CDR3 has 16 residues. Per germline, CDR1 KGHDR and CDR2 SFDVKD. CDR3 region: CATSRRGIFDTDTQYF. DNA for the CDR3: TGTGCCACCAGTAGGAGGGGAATTTTTGACACAGATACGCAGTATTTT.

This sequence joins TRBV9 and TRBJ1-5; D is unclear. In germline, CDR1 is SGDLS, CDR2 YYNGEE. The CDR3 sequence is 14 residues long. Trimming shortened V by 0 bases and J by 0 bases, and 4 bases separated the two germline ends. The CDR3 reads CASSVASSNQPQHF. The CDR3, as DNA: TGTGCCAGCAGCGTAGCCAGTAGCAATCAGCCCCAGCATTTT.

The genes are TRBV2 and TRBJ2-5, with TRBD1 identical over 9 bases. Unmatched junction bases numbered 12, after V lost 6 bases and J lost 4 bases. CDR3 length: 16 residues. Germline V lookup: CDR1 SNHLY, CDR2 FYNNEI. CDR3 coding DNA: TGTGCCAGCAGCGATCCCGGGACAGGGACCGGAGAGACCCAGTACTTC. The encoded protein is CASSDPGTGTGETQYF.

In this sample, this clone turned up a few times. CDR3 nucleotide sequence: TGTGCCATCAGTGAGGGTCAGGAAGGAAACACCATATATTTT. This codes for CAISEGQEGNTIYF. V is TRBV10-3 and J is TRBJ1-3; D unclear. Germline V gene lookup returns CDR1 ENHRY and CDR2 SYGVKD. This CDR3 comprises 14 residues. Deletions cut 2 bases from V and 4 bases from J, with 9 bases between.

This clone was observed a few times. V usage is TRBV29-1 and J usage is TRBJ2-7; 11 nucleotides agree with TRBD2. Germline V gene data show CDR1 as SQVTM and CDR2 as ANQGSEA. The CDR3 contains 14 residues. J gave up 6 bases and V 6 bases, and 10 bases lay outside the gene matches. CDR3 nucleotides: TGCAGCGTACGACTAGCGGGGTGGGGACGCGAGCAGTACTTC. Translated: CSVRLAGWGREQYF.

The J gene is TRBJ1-3, the V gene TRBV7-8; TRBD1 matches 10 bases. Trimming at V came to 2 bases and at J to 4 bases, leaving 8 bases not matched to a gene. This CDR3 contains 17 residues. From germline, CDR1 is SGHVS and CDR2 FQNEAQ. The CDR3 coding sequence is TGTGCCAGCAGCTTATGGAGACAGGGGGCGCCAGGAAACACCATATATTTT. This translates into CASSLWRQGAPGNTIYF. Combining the CDR3 with reference TRBV7-8 and TRBJ1-3 gives the whole variable domain GAGVSQSPRYKVAKRGQDVALRCDPISGHVSLFWYQQALGQGPEFLTYFQNEAQLDKSGLPSDRFFAERPEGSVSTLKIQRTQQEDSAVYLCASSLWRQGAPGNTIYFGEGSWLTVV.

The chain has TRBV6-2 or TRBV6-3 and TRBJ1-1; TRBD1 matches 7 bases. The length of the CDR3 is 16 residues. Germline-derived CDR1 and CDR2 are MNHEY and SVGEGT. Trimming took 5 bases from V and 1 from J; bases not matched to a gene: 10. The CDR3 DNA reads TGTGCCAGCAGTCATGGCTTAACAGGGGCGAACACTGAAGCTTTCTTT. Its translation: CASSHGLTGANTEAFF.

The chain links TRBV6-5 to TRBJ2-3; D might be TRBD1 (5 bases). Trimming shortened V by 5 bases and J by 4 bases, and 13 bases separated the two germline ends. CDR3 length equals 14 residues. Germline V CDR1 and CDR2: MNHEY, SVGAGI. The CDR3 DNA follows: TGTGCCAGCAGTCCCCTTAGGGGTGCAGATACGCAGTATTTT. This gives the protein CASSPLRGADTQYF.

This chain joins TRBV12-3 or TRBV12-4 and TRBJ1-2; a weak D match, TRBD1 (6 bases). Trimming took off 2 bases at V and 8 bases at J, with 12 bases between the two ends. This CDR3 has 13 amino acids. The CDR3 loop is CASSLSSGAGYTF. The CDR3 DNA sequence: TGTGCCAGCAGTTTATCTTCAGGGGCCGGCTACACCTTC.

V and J are TRBV3-1 (or the pseudogene TRBV3-2) and TRBJ1-1; a weak D match, TRBD1 (5 bases). Per germline, CDR1 LGHDT and CDR2 YNNKEL (reference sequence). This CDR3 contains 14 residues. V gave up 4 bases and J gave up 6 bases, with 15 bases separating them. DNA for the CDR3: TGTGCCAGCAGCCTGGCAGGGAGGGGTGCTGAAGCTTTCTTT. It is translated as CASSLAGRGAEAFF.

V is TRBV7-9 and J is TRBJ2-2; TRBD2 matches at 9 bases. This CDR3 spans 19 amino acids. Looked up from germline, CDR1 is SEHNR and CDR2 is FQNEAQ (reference sequence). V lost 1 base and J lost 5; bases outside the gene matches: 14. CDR3 sequence reads: CASSLGGLAGPRRTGELFF. The CDR3 region has the DNA TGTGCCAGCAGCTTAGGAGGGCTAGCGGGACCCCGACGGACCGGGGAGCTGTTTTTT.

This rearrangement joins TRBV11-2 to TRBJ2-7, with 10 bases fitting TRBD1. V was pared by 0 bases and J by 4 bases, with 3 bases of the junction left unmatched. The CDR3 contains 15 residues. Germline-derived CDR1 and CDR2 are SGHAT and FQNNGV. CDR3 protein: CASSLEGTGEYEQYF. The CDR3 region has the DNA TGTGCCAGCAGCTTAGAGGGGACAGGGGAGTACGAGCAGTACTTC.

This chain links TRBV6-1 with TRBJ1-5; a possible D gene is TRBD1 (6 bases). Germline V gives CDR1 MNHNS, CDR2 SASEGT. Trimming took off 4 bases at V and 0 bases at J, with 16 bases between the two ends. There are 17 residues in the CDR3. CDR3 bases: TGTGCCAGCAGTGCCGGGACACCCGACTATAGCAATCAGCCCCAGCATTTT. This gives the protein CASSAGTPDYSNQPQHF.

The CDR3 DNA reads TGTGCCATCCGCGGGCGGGGGGCAAGCACAGATACGCAGTATTTT. This codes for CAIRGRGASTDTQYF. V usage is TRBV10-3 and J usage is TRBJ2-3; TRBD2 aligns across 8 bases. The ends lost 8 bases at V and 0 bases at J; junction bases unmatched: 7. Germline V CDR1 and CDR2: ENHRY, SYGVKD. The CDR3 has 15 amino acids.

This chain connects TRBV7-2 to TRBJ1-5; unclear D gene. CDR1 is SGHTA and CDR2 is FQGNSA in the germline V gene. V was pared by 1 base and J by 2 bases, with 9 bases between. This CDR3 is built from 15 residues. DNA for the CDR3: TGTGCCAGCAGCTTAGTCGGGGTTGGCAATCAGCCCCAGCATTTT. Translated, it gives CASSLVGVGNQPQHF.